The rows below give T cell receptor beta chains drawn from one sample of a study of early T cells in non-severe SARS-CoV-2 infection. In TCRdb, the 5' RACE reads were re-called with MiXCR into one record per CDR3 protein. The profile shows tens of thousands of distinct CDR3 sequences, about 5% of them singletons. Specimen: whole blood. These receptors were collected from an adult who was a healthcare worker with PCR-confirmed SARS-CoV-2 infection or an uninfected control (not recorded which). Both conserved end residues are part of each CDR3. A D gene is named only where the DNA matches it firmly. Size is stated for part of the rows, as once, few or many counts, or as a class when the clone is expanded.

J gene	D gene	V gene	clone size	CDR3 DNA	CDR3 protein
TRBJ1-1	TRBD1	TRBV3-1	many	TGTGCCAGCGGACAGGGATACACTGAAGCTTTCTTT	CASGQGYTEAFF
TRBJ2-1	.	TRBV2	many	TGTGCCAGCAGTGAATCGGTTCTTTCGTTCTTC	CASSESVLSFF
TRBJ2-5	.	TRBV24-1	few	TGTGCCACCAGTGATTTAGGCGGTGCGGGGGAGACCCAGTACTTC	CATSDLGGAGETQYF
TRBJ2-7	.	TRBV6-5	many	TGTGCCAGCAGTTATGTAAGGGGACGGACCTACGAGCAGTACTTC	CASSYVRGRTYEQYF
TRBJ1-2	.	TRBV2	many	TGTGCCGCGAGCAGGTCAGGGGCTGGCTACACCTTC	CAASRSGAGYTF
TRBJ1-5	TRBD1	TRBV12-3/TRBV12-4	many	TGTGCCAGCAGGAGGGACAGGGGGCGAGGACAGCCCCAGCATTTT	CASRRDRGRGQPQHF
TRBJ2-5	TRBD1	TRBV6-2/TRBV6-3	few	TGTGCCAGCATCCGGACAGGCACCCAAGAGACCCAGTACTTC	CASIRTGTQETQYF
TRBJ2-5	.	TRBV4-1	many	TGCGCCAGCAGCCAAGAAGGATCGGGGTTTGTCGAGACCCAGTACTTC	CASSQEGSGFVETQYF
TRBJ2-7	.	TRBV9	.	TGTGCCAGCAGCCCCGCGGACGGGACGCCTTTATACGAGCAGTACTTC	CASSPADGTPLYEQYF
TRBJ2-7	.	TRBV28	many	TGTGCCAGCAGCCCCTCAACTCCGGGACTCGCTGCCTACGAGCAGTACTTC	CASSPSTPGLAAYEQYF
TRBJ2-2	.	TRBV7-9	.	TGTGCCAGCACATCCGGGGAGCTGTTTTTT	CASTSGELFF
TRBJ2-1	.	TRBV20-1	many	TGCAGTGCTAGAGACCCTAAAGGGGATGGTGAGCAGTTCTTC	CSARDPKGDGEQFF
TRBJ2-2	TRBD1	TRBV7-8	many	TGTGCCAGCAGCTTATGGACAGGGGAGACCGGGGAGCTGTTTTTT	CASSLWTGETGELFF
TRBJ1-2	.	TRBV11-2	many	TGTGCCAGCAGCTTATCCGGGGCGAGAGGCTACACCTTC	CASSLSGARGYTF
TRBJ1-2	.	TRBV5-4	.	TGTGCCAGCAGCCCCAAAACCCCCAGCTACACCTTC	CASSPKTPSYTF
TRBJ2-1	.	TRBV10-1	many	TGCGCCAGCAGTGTAGGAAAGGATTACAATGAGCAGTTCTTC	CASSVGKDYNEQFF
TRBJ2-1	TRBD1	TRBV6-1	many	TGTGCCAGCATGAGGCAGGGGGCCCCCTACAATGAGCAGTTCTTC	CASMRQGAPYNEQFF
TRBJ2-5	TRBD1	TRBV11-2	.	TGTGCCAGCAGCTCAGACCCAGCCCGACAGGGACAAGAGACCCAGTACTTC	CASSSDPARQGQETQYF
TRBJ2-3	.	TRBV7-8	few	TGTGCCAGCAGTCTTAAGGGGTATCTTAGGGATACGCAGTATTTT	CASSLKGYLRDTQYF
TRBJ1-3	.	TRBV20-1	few	TGCAGTGCTAGATACCCCAGGGGAACTGGAAACACCATATATTTT	CSARYPRGTGNTIYF
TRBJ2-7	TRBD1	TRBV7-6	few	TGTGCCAGCAGCCCGGGGACAGGGCTAGGGGAGCAGTACTTC	CASSPGTGLGEQYF
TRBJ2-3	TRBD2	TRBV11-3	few	TGTGCCAGCAGCCTGGGGGGGGTTCTTGGCACAGATACGCAGTATTTT	CASSLGGVLGTDTQYF
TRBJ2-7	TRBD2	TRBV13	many	TGTGCCAGCAGCTTAACGACGGGCTCCGGGACTAGCGTACAGACCTACGAGCAGTACTTC	CASSLTTGSGTSVQTYEQYF
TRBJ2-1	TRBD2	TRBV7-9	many	TGTGCCAGCAGTCTCGCTAGCGGGAGGCCCGACCAATCCTACAATGAGCAGTTCTTC	CASSLASGRPDQSYNEQFF
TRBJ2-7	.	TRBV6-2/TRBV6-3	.	TGTGCCAGCAGTTCCCCTCGCGGGGAGCAGTACTTC	CASSSPRGEQYF
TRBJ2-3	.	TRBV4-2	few	TGTGCCAGCAGCCAAGATAGATTCTCAGATACGCAGTATTTT	CASSQDRFSDTQYF
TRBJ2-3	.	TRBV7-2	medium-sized	TGTGCCAGCAGCTTAGCGGCCCCCGGACGAGGCACAGATACGCAGTATTTT	CASSLAAPGRGTDTQYF
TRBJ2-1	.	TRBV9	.	TGTGCCAGCAGGGCCGGGCCGCAGTTCTTC	CASRAGPQFF
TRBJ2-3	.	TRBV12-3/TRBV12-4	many	TGTGCCAGCAGTCACCGCCGTGGAGATACGCAGTATTTT	CASSHRRGDTQYF
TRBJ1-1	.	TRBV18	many	TGTGCCAGCTCACCACCGTCAACATCGAGGAACACTGAAGCTTTCTTT	CASSPPSTSRNTEAFF
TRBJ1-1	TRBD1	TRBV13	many	TGTGCCAGCAGCTTAGTCGACAGGGCGAACACTGAAGCTTTCTTT	CASSLVDRANTEAFF
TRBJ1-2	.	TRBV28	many	TGTGCCAGCAGTTTGGTAGGTGCGGGGACCGCTAACTATGGCTACACCTTC	CASSLVGAGTANYGYTF
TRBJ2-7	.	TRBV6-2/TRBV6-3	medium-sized	TGTGCCAGCAGTTACTCGGACACCTACGAGCAGTACTTC	CASSYSDTYEQYF
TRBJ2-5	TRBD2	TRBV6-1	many	TGTGCCAGCAGTGAACGGGGGGGAACCATACGAGAGACCCAGTACTTC	CASSERGGTIRETQYF
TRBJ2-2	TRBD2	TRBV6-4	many	TGTGCCAGCAGTAGACTAGCGGGAGGAACCGGGGAGCTGTTTTTT	CASSRLAGGTGELFF
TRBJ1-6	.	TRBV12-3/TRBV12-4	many	TGTGCCAGCAGTTTTTCAGGGGTCAATTCACCCCTCCACTTT	CASSFSGVNSPLHF
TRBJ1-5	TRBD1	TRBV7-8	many	TGTGCCAGCAGCTCCCTCATCCCAAGGGCAGGGGGCTTTAGCAATCAGCCCCAGCATTTT	CASSSLIPRAGGFSNQPQHF
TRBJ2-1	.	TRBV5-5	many	TGTGCCAGCAGCTTGGACAGTTCCTACAATGAGCAGTTCTTC	CASSLDSSYNEQFF
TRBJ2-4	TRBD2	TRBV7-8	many	TGTGCCAGCAGCTTAGTTGTGACTAGCGGAAATTTAGCCAAAAACATTCAGTACTTC	CASSLVVTSGNLAKNIQYF
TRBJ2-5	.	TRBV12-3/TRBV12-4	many	TGTGCCAGCAGTTTAGCGGGAGGAGATGAGACCCAGTACTTC	CASSLAGGDETQYF
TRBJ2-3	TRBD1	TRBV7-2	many	TGTGCCAGCAGCGTGGGACAGACTAGCACAGATACGCAGTATTTT	CASSVGQTSTDTQYF
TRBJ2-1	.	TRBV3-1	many	TGTGCCAGCAGCTTTCTTAACTACAATGAGCAGTTCTTC	CASSFLNYNEQFF
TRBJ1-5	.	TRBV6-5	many	TGTGCCAGCAGCTCTCAGACTCTCACTAGCAATCAGCCCCAGCATTTT	CASSSQTLTSNQPQHF
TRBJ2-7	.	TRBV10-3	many	TGTGCCATCAGTGTAGCGGAGACCTACGAGCAGTACTTC	CAISVAETYEQYF
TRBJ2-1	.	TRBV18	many	TGTGCCAGTTACAAAGACCTCCAGGTCAATGAGCAGTTCTTC	CASYKDLQVNEQFF
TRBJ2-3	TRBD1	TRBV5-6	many	TGTGCCAGCAGTTCACCCGACAGGGGCAAGGATACGCAGTATTTT	CASSSPDRGKDTQYF
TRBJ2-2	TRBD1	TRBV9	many	TGTGCCAGCAGCGTAGAAGCAGGGGGCATCACCGGGGAGCTGTTTTTT	CASSVEAGGITGELFF